The source of this TCR beta chain is a study of CD39 and CD103 CD8 tumor-infiltrating T cells (dated 2018 in TCRdb). Context from the whole study: The repertoire comparisons shown came from four patients: one with an HPV-positive HNSCC, one with an HPV-negative HNSCC, one with ovarian cancer and one with melanoma. Deep sequencing of TCRbeta CDR3 was used to compare the repertoires of CD8 TIL subsets, defined by CD103 and CD39, against those of peripheral memory CD8 T cells. Paper-wide results and their limitations: DP CD8 TILs appeared to be more oligoclonal than DN and SP CD8 TILs and blood memory CD8 T cells, with roughly 50-90% covered by the top 30 clonotypes. DP TIL clonotypes were rarely detected in blood or uninvolved lymph node, whereas DN TIL clonotypes were found to largely overlap with peripheral memory CD8 repertoires.

A single count supports this clone. The clone's antigen remains unknown. One base away there is no much larger clone; base qualities are not given. For each subset, genomic DNA was extracted from roughly 10,000 to 100,000 sorted cells using the DNeasy Blood and Tissue Kit. The TCRbeta V-J or V-D-J regions were sequenced and mapped through the immunoSEQ service, and coverage above 10x per sample was achieved. Concerning the study's data processing: Analysis was limited to productive rearrangements exported from the immunoSEQ Analyzer platform, and clonality was evaluated on the 500 most abundant clones. Repertoire overlap between populations was quantified with the Morisita-Horn similarity index and the Jaccard index. Morisita-Horn similarity between CD8 T-cell subset TCR repertoires was measured in several cancer patients. The immuneACCESS repertoire file appears here via TCRdb, limited to in-frame rearrangements. These files lack a portion of the clones; in checked studies, under half of the deficit traces to unresolved V genes, and the cause of the others is not known. V, J and clone size were drawn from that table, and D and trimming were deduced from the DNA. The sample table shows about 2,400 clones, and about two thirds are seen once. The top ten constitute over 10% of the sample.

V loses 4 bases, J loses 0 bases, and the germline ends lie 11 bases apart. The CDR3 sequence holds 15 residues, the cysteine and phenylalanine included. Only CDR3 DNA is held: 45 bases, read in frame from base 1. In the germline V gene (reference sequence), CDR1 corresponds to SGHNT and CDR2 to YYREEE. No therapy was being received by patients at the time of sample collection, although prior treatments had ranged from chemotherapy, radiotherapy, surgery and immunotherapy to none. After thawing, cells were enriched for T lymphocytes using a negative-selection kit, with EpCAM beads added for tumor-infiltrating lymphocytes. CD8 TIL subsets were FACS-sorted as CD3+CD4-CD8+CD45RA- cells split by CD39 and CD103 expression into DN, SP and DP. Tumor specimens were cut into small pieces, digested for 1 h with hyaluronidase, collagenase and DNase, then filtered, enriched over Ficoll and cryopreserved. Populations were sorted to 99% purity on a FACSAria II, and cell pellets were frozen for TCR sequencing without culture.

In this chain, TRBV5-4 is recombined with TRBJ1-3, with no confident D gene call. The source material was CD39- CD103- CD8+ T cells sorted from the tumor. The cell subset or site label of this sample denotes: CD103-CD39- double-negative CD45RA- CD8 T cells. The TCR was taken from a human donor with head and neck squamous cell carcinoma. The DNA is as follows: TGTGCCAGCAGCGGTGAAAGCGCCTCTGGAAACACCATATATTTT. This is translated as CASSGESASGNTIYF.